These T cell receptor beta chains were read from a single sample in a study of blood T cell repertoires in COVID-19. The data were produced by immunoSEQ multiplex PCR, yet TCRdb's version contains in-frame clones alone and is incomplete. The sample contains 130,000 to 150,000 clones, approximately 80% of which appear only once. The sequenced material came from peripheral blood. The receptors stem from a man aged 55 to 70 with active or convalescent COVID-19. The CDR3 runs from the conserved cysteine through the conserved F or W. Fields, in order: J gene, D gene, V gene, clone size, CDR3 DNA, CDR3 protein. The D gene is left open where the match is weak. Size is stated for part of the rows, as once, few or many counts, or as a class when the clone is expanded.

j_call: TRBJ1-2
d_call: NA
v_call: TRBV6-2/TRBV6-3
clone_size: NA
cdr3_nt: TGTGCCAGCAGTTACACCAGACGGACACAGAATAACTATGGCTACACCTTC
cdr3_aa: CASSYTRRTQNNYGYTF

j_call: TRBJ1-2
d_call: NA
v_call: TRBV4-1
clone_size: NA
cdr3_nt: TGCGCCAGCAGCCAACCCTTGGCGGGGCAGAGTGGCTACACCTTC
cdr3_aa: CASSQPLAGQSGYTF

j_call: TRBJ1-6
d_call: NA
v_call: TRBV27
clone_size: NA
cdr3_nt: TGTGCCAGCAGTGTCCAGGGAAATAATTCACCCCTCCACTTT
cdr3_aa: CASSVQGNNSPLHF

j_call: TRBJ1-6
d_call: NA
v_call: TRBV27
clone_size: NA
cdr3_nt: TGTGCCAGCAGTTCGCCGTCTCGGTCCTATAATTCACCCCTCCACTTT
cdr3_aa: CASSSPSRSYNSPLHF

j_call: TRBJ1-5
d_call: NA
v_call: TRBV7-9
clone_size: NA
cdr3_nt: TGTGCCAGCACGGACGGGGAAAATCAGCCCCAGCATTTT
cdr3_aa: CASTDGENQPQHF

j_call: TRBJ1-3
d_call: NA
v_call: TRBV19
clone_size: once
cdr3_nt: TGTGCCAGTAGGGACCAGGGGAACTCTGGAAACACCATATATTTT
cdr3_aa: CASRDQGNSGNTIYF

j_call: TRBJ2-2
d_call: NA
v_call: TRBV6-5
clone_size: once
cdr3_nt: TGTGCCAGCAGTTACTCAGGAGTAATCGGGGAGCTGTTTTTT
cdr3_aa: CASSYSGVIGELFF

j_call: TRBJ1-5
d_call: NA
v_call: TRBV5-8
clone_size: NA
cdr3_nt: TGTGCCAGCAGCTTTGAGGTTAGCAATCAGCCCCAGCATTTT
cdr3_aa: CASSFEVSNQPQHF

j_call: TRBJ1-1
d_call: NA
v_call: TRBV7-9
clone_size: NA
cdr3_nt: TGTGCCAGCAGCCGTCAGAGGGTGAACACTGAAGCTTTCTTT
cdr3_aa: CASSRQRVNTEAFF

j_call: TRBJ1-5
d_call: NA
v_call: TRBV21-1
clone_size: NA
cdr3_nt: TGTGCCAGCAGTACAATTCGGGATCACTCGTCGCCCCAGCATTTT
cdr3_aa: CASSTIRDHSSPQHF

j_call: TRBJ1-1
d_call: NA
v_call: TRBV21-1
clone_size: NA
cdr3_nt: TGTGCCAGCAGCAAAGCTAGGAACAGTCCTCCCGAGACTGAAGCTTTCTTT
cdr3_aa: CASSKARNSPPETEAFF

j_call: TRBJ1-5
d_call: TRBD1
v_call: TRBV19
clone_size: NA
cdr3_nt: TGTGCCAGTAGTGGACAGGGCGTAGTAAGCAATCAGCCCCAGCATTTT
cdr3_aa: CASSGQGVVSNQPQHF

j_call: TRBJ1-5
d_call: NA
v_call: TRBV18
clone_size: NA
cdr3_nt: TGTGCCAGCTCACCTACAGAAAAAAATCAGCCCCAGCATTTT
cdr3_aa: CASSPTEKNQPQHF

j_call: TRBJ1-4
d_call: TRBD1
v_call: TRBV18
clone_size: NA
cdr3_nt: TGTGCCAGCTCACCAAGGGAGGCAGGGGGTCATGAAAAACTGTTTTTT
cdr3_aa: CASSPREAGGHEKLFF

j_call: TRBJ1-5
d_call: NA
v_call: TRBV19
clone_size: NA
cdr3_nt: TGTGCCAGTAGTATCCCCCGGACAGTCGCTTATAGCAATCAGCCCCAGCATTTT
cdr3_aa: CASSIPRTVAYSNQPQHF

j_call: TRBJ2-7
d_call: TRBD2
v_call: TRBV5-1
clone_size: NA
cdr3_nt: TGCGCCAGCAGCTTCTCCAGCGGGAGTTCCTACGAGCAGTACTTC
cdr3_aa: CASSFSSGSSYEQYF

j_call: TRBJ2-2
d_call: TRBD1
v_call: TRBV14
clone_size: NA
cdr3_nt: TGTGCCAGCAGCCATTACAGGGGCACCGGGGAGCTGTTTTTT
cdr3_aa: CASSHYRGTGELFF

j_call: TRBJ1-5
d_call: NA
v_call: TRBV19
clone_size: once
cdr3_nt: TGTGCCAGTAGACGACGAGGACAGTTCAATCAGCCCCAGCATTTT
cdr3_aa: CASRRRGQFNQPQHF

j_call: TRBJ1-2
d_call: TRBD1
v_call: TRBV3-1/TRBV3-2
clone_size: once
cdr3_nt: TGTGCCAGCAGCAACTACAGGGGATCTAACTATGGCTACACCTTC
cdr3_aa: CASSNYRGSNYGYTF

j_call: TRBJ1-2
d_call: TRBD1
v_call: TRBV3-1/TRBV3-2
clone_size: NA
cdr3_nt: TGTGCCAGCAGCCCCTGGACAGGGGCCGCCCCTGACTATGGCTACACCTTC
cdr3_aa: CASSPWTGAAPDYGYTF

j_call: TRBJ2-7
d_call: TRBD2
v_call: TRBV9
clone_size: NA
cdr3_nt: TGTGCCAGCAGCGTAAGCGGGGCCTCCTACGAGCAGTACTTC
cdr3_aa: CASSVSGASYEQYF

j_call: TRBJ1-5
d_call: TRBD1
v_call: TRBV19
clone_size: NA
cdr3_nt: TGTGCCAGTAGCACGGGACAGGGCCCGGGTCAGCCCCAGCATTTT
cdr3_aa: CASSTGQGPGQPQHF

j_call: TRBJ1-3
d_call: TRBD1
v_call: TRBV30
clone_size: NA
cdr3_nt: TGTGCCTGGAGCGACGACAGGGGACTGAGAAACACCATATATTTT
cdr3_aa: CAWSDDRGLRNTIYF

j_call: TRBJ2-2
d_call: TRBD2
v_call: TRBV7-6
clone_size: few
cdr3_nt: TGTGCCAGCAGCAGAGAGGCTAGCGGGAGCACCGGGGAGCTGTTTTTT
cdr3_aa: CASSREASGSTGELFF

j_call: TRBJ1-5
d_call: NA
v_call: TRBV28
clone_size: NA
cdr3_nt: TGTGCCAGCACCTCTCCAACAGGGCGCAATCAGCCCCAGCATTTT
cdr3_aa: CASTSPTGRNQPQHF

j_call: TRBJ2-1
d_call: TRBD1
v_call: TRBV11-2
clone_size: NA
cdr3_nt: TGTGCCAGCAGCCCCCGGGACAGGGGCTTCTACAATGAGCAGTTCTTC
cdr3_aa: CASSPRDRGFYNEQFF

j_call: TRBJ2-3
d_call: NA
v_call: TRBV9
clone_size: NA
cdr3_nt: TGTGCCAGCAGCGCCGAGAGAACAGGGTCCTTTCTCGATACGCAGTATTTT
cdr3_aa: CASSAERTGSFLDTQYF

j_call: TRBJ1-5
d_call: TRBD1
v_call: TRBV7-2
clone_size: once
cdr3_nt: TGTGCCAGCAGCCGGACAGGTCACCCTAATCAGCCCCAGCATTTT
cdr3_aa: CASSRTGHPNQPQHF

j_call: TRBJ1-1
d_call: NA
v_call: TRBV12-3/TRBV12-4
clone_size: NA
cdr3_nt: TGTGCCAGCAACCTTCCTGGCTCTGAAGCTTTCTTT
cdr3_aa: CASNLPGSEAFF

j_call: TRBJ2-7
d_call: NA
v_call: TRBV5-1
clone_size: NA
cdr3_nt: TGCGCCAGCAGCTTGGTGGGGGGTGCCTACGAGCAGTACTTC
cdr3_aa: CASSLVGGAYEQYF

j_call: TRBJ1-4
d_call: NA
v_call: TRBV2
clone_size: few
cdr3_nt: TGTGCCAGCAGTGAGGGCCCTGGCAAAAAACTGTTTTTT
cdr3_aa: CASSEGPGKKLFF

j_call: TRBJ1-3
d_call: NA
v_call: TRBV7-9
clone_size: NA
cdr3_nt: TGTGCCAGCAGCTTATTACAAATCTCTGGAAACACCATATATTTT
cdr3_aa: CASSLLQISGNTIYF

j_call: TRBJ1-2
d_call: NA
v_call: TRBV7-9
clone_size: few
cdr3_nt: TGTGCCAGCAGCCCCTGGAGAGGAGGAGACTATGGCTACACCTTC
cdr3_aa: CASSPWRGGDYGYTF

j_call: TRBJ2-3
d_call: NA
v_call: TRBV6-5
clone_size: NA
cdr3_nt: TGTGCCAGCAGGGCCTGGACAAAAAATCCGGATACGCAGTATTTT
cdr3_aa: CASRAWTKNPDTQYF